This is a list of T cell receptor beta chains from one sample in a study of T-cell reconstitution after alpha-beta-depleted transplantation in children. One entry per CDR3 protein, called by TCRdb with MiXCR from the PCR reads. The table lists hundreds of thousands of distinct CDR3 sequences, over 8% of them singletons, with about 9.5% in the top ten. The sample in question was PBMCs from the stem cell graft donor, obtained from the stem cell graft. Source of these receptors: a human donor who donated a stem cell graft to a child with SCID. The CDR3 runs from the conserved cysteine through the conserved F or W. D genes are given only for firm matches. Some rows have no size entry. The others give once, few or many, or a class for an expanded clone.

>TRBD2|TRBJ2-1|NA|TRBV18
TGTGCCAGCTCACCTTCGAGGGCGGGGGGAACCTACAATGAGCAGTTCTTC
CASSPSRAGGTYNEQFF
>TRBD1|TRBJ1-4|many|TRBV7-8
TGTGCCAGCAGCTTAGTTGGGACAGAAAATGAAAAACTGTTTTTT
CASSLVGTENEKLFF
>NA|TRBJ2-7|few|TRBV7-6
TGTGCCAGCAGCACAGCTGGCGACGAGCAGTACTTC
CASSTAGDEQYF
>NA|TRBJ1-5|NA|TRBV18
TGTGCCAGCTCACCACAGGTTAGCAATCAGCCCCAGCATTTT
CASSPQVSNQPQHF
>TRBD1|TRBJ1-6|few|TRBV5-4
TGTGCCAGCAGCTTGGAGGGGGCCCGGTCACCCCTCCACTTT
CASSLEGARSPLHF
>TRBD1|TRBJ1-1|NA|TRBV18
TGTGCCAGCTCACCAGGACAGGGGCGACCTGAAGCTTTCTTT
CASSPGQGRPEAFF
>TRBD1|TRBJ2-1|few|TRBV29-1
TGCAGCGCTCTGAGCGGTTTTGGGACAGGTGGAAATGAGCAGTTCTTC
CSALSGFGTGGNEQFF
>NA|TRBJ2-5|NA|TRBV5-1
TGCGCCAGCAGCAAACTAGGGCTAGAGGGGCAGACCCAGTACTTC
CASSKLGLEGQTQYF
>NA|TRBJ1-3|few|TRBV12-3/TRBV12-4
TGTGCCAGCAGTTTAATGGGGAGCTCTGGAAACACCATATATTTT
CASSLMGSSGNTIYF
>NA|TRBJ1-4|NA|TRBV12-3/TRBV12-4
TGTGCCAGCAGGCCGGCGGCAGGGGCGAGGGCTAATGAAAAACTGTTTTTT
CASRPAAGARANEKLFF
>NA|TRBJ2-3|many|TRBV5-1
TGCGCCAGCAGCTCGGCGCGGGATACAGATACGCAGTATTTT
CASSSARDTDTQYF
>NA|TRBJ2-1|NA|TRBV6-1
TGTGCCAGCAGGATCGACAGGGCGGAGGGTGAGCAGTTCTTC
CASRIDRAEGEQFF
>NA|TRBJ2-7|many|TRBV11-2
TGTGCCAGCAGCCTGAACCTGGAGCAGTACTTC
CASSLNLEQYF
>NA|TRBJ2-4|NA|TRBV11-2
TGTGCCAGCAGCCTCTCCGGGGGCAAAAACATTCAGTACTTC
CASSLSGGKNIQYF
>TRBD1|TRBJ2-3|many|TRBV12-3/TRBV12-4
TGTGCCAGCAGTTACAGGGGGGACACAGATACGCAGTATTTT
CASSYRGDTDTQYF
>NA|TRBJ2-7|few|TRBV27
TGTGCCAGCAGTTTTTCAGGGCCCGGTTTCGAGCAGTACTTC
CASSFSGPGFEQYF
>NA|TRBJ2-7|few|TRBV27
TGTGCCAGCAGACTGGGGGGCCATTACGAGCAGTACTTC
CASRLGGHYEQYF
>NA|TRBJ2-7|NA|TRBV9
TGTGCCAGCAGCGTAGGGAGTGGCCTCGACGAGCAGTACTTC
CASSVGSGLDEQYF
>NA|TRBJ2-7|many|TRBV12-3/TRBV12-4
TGTGCCAGCAGTTTGGGAAGTCGTAAGCGGTACGAGCAGTACTTC
CASSLGSRKRYEQYF
>TRBD2|TRBJ2-1|NA|TRBV12-3/TRBV12-4
TGTGCCAGCAGTCCCCAACTAGCGGGGGGGGGATCCTACAATGAGCAGTTCTTC
CASSPQLAGGGSYNEQFF
>NA|TRBJ2-7|NA|TRBV10-3
TGTGCCACCCGGGGGCAGGGGGGCTCCTACGAGCAGTACTTC
CATRGQGGSYEQYF
>NA|TRBJ2-5|NA|TRBV7-6
TGTGCCAGCAGCTTAGTCTTTCAAGAGACCCAGTACTTC
CASSLVFQETQYF
>NA|TRBJ2-3|few|TRBV3-1
TGTGCCAGCAGCCAAGCAGGGGCTCCTAGCACAGATACGCAGTATTTT
CASSQAGAPSTDTQYF
>TRBD2|TRBJ2-7|NA|TRBV29-1
TGCAGCGTTGTACCTAGCGGGGGGAGCTCCTACGAGCAGTACTTC
CSVVPSGGSSYEQYF
>NA|TRBJ2-3|few|TRBV12-3/TRBV12-4
TGTGCCAGCAGTCCCCAGGGGTTCGGCACAGATACGCAGTATTTT
CASSPQGFGTDTQYF
>TRBD1|TRBJ2-3|NA|TRBV7-9
TGTGCCAGCAGCTCTAACAGGGGCCATATAGATACGCAGTATTTT
CASSSNRGHIDTQYF
>NA|TRBJ2-2|NA|TRBV19
TGTGCCAGTACCATCGGGGGACTGTCGAACACCGGGGAGCTGTTTTTT
CASTIGGLSNTGELFF
>NA|TRBJ2-1|few|TRBV11-1
TGTGCCAGCAGCCCCAAATGGGGCAATGAGCAGTTCTTC
CASSPKWGNEQFF
>NA|TRBJ1-5|many|TRBV27
TGTGCCAGCAATAACAGGGTTGGTAGCAATCAGCCCCAGCATTTT
CASNNRVGSNQPQHF
>TRBD1|TRBJ2-7|few|TRBV2
TGTGCCAGCAGGGACAGGGGCCGGGGAGAGCAGTACTTC
CASRDRGRGEQYF
>TRBD1|TRBJ2-7|NA|TRBV14
TGTGCCAGCAGCCAGGGTCGTCCCGGCCTCGGACAGGGAAGCTCCTACGAGCAGTACTTC
CASSQGRPGLGQGSSYEQYF
>NA|TRBJ1-1|many|TRBV29-1
TGCAGCGTTGCCCTTGGGGCGAACACTGAAGCTTTCTTT
CSVALGANTEAFF
>NA|TRBJ2-3|NA|TRBV5-5
TGTGCCAGCAGTCGACAGTTAGGCGATACGCAGTATTTT
CASSRQLGDTQYF
>NA|TRBJ2-1|many|TRBV5-1
TGCGCCAGCAGCTGGATTGGTCACAATGAGCAGTTCTTC
CASSWIGHNEQFF
>NA|TRBJ2-1|few|TRBV2
TGTGCCAGCAGCCCTCCTAATGCCGACAATGAGCAGTTCTTC
CASSPPNADNEQFF
>NA|TRBJ2-3|few|TRBV25-1
TGTGCCACCCCCCGAGACGGAGGAATCACAGATACGCAGTATTTT
CATPRDGGITDTQYF
>TRBD1|TRBJ2-2|few|TRBV5-1
TGCGCCAGCTGCTCTTTGGGGACAGGGAACACCGGGGAGCTGTTTTTT
CASCSLGTGNTGELFF
>NA|TRBJ1-2|few|TRBV5-1
TGCGCCAGCAGCCCCGGGACGTCACCGGCAGCTAACTATGGCTACACCTTC
CASSPGTSPAANYGYTF
>NA|TRBJ1-1|few|TRBV6-1
TGTGCCAGCAGGTGGGAGCCGACAGGGAACACTGAAGCTTTCTTT
CASRWEPTGNTEAFF
>NA|TRBJ1-1|NA|TRBV19
TGTGCCAGTAGCCAGGGTCGGAGCACTGAAGCTTTCTTT
CASSQGRSTEAFF
>NA|TRBJ2-7|NA|TRBV10-3
TGTGCCGTTCTGGATGTTTCTGGGTCTACCTACGAGCAGTACTTC
CAVLDVSGSTYEQYF
>NA|TRBJ1-5|few|TRBV7-8
TGTGCCAGCAGCTTGGGCACCACCAATCAGCCCCAGCATTTT
CASSLGTTNQPQHF
>NA|TRBJ1-5|NA|TRBV12-3/TRBV12-4
TGTGCCAGCAGTCCGGTTCAGGGTGAACAGCCCCAGCATTTT
CASSPVQGEQPQHF
>NA|TRBJ2-7|many|TRBV5-1
TGCGCCAGCAGCTTGGGGTTGGAGGCTCTGCCAACCTACGAGCAGTACTTC
CASSLGLEALPTYEQYF
>NA|TRBJ2-5|NA|TRBV18
TGTGCCAGCTCACCACGGTTTAGACAAGAGACCCAGTACTTC
CASSPRFRQETQYF
>NA|TRBJ2-1|few|TRBV5-1
TGCGCCAGCACAAAGGGGGACTATTTATCCTACAATGAGCAGTTCTTC
CASTKGDYLSYNEQFF
>TRBD1|TRBJ2-5|many|TRBV29-1
TGCAGCGTTGGTCAGGGGGCCGAGACCCAGTACTTC
CSVGQGAETQYF
>NA|TRBJ1-6|NA|TRBV21-1
TGTGCCAGCAGCATAGGAATGGACGGGCCCCTCCACTTT
CASSIGMDGPLHF
>TRBD1|TRBJ1-1|many|TRBV12-3/TRBV12-4
TGTGCCAGCAGTTTCATACAGGGGGCGGGCACTGAAGCTTTCTTT
CASSFIQGAGTEAFF
>NA|TRBJ1-1|few|TRBV29-1
TGCAGCGTTGAAGATGAAGGTAGCGGTGAAGCTTTCTTT
CSVEDEGSGEAFF
>NA|TRBJ2-4|few|TRBV20-1
TGCAGTGCTAGAGATCCCAGGGGAAACATTCAGTACTTC
CSARDPRGNIQYF
>TRBD2|TRBJ2-1|NA|TRBV6-5
TGTGCCAGCAGTTACTCGGGAACGGGGGGGGATGAGCAGTTCTTC
CASSYSGTGGDEQFF
>NA|TRBJ2-1|NA|TRBV7-9
TGTGCCAGCAGCCCCGGGTCGAGTATGAATGAGCAGTTCTTC
CASSPGSSMNEQFF